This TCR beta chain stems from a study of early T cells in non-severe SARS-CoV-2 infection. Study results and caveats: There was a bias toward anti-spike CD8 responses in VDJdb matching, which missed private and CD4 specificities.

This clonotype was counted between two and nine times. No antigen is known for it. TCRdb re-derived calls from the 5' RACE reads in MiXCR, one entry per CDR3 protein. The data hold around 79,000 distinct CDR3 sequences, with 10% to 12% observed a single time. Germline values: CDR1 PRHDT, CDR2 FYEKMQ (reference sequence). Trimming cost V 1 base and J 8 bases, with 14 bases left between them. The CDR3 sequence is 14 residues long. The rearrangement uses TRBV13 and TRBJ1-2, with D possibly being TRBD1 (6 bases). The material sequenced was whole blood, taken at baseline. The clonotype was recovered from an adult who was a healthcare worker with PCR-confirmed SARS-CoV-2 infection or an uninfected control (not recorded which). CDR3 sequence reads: CASSLVTGTFGYTF. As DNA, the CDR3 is TGTGCCAGCAGCTTAGTAACAGGGACTTTCGGCTACACCTTC.